One and the same sample provided the 18 T cell receptor beta chains below, sequenced in a study of shared clonotypes between healthy human individuals (TCRdb year 2020). Libraries were constructed by the immunoSEQ multiplex PCR assay. This immuneACCESS table, as held by TCRdb, lists in-frame sequences with V and J called but not all clones. Of the missing ones, under half trace to an unresolved V gene in checked studies; the others have no known cause. The sample table records roughly 2,500,000 clones; approximately 93% of these occur just once. The ten most abundant clones make up 0.36% of the sample. The sequenced sample was naive CD4+ T cells from PBMCs. The label giving this sample's cell subset or site can be read as: CD45RA+ positively selected. The receptors originated from a man younger than 30 in good health. Some clones in this sample may be carry-over from other donors' samples.

DNA for the CDR3: TGCGCCAGCAGCTCAGGAGGGGGATTATCTGGAAACACCATATATTTT. This encodes CASSSGGGLSGNTIYF. The genes are TRBV5-1 and TRBJ1-3; tentative D call: TRBD1 (6 bases). Trimming cost V 3 bases and J 1 base, with 14 bases left between them. Looked up from germline, CDR1 is SGHRS and CDR2 is YFSETQ. This CDR3 is 16 amino acids long.

Comment on this clone: The sample contains more than one DNA sequence encoding this CDR3. The chain is built from TRBV5-1 and TRBJ1-1; D ambiguous. CDR3 size: 12 residues. Per germline, CDR1 SGHRS and CDR2 YFSETQ. The V end was cut by 0 bases, the J end by 6 bases, with 6 bases between. As DNA, the CDR3 is TGCGCCAGCAGCTTGGGGCGGGCTGAAGCTTTCTTT. It translates to CASSLGRAEAFF.

This chain uses TRBV7-6 with TRBJ2-7; 11 bases map to TRBD2. Trimming at V came to 4 bases and at J to 4 bases, leaving 6 bases not matched to a gene. Germline V gene data show CDR1 as SGHVS and CDR2 as FNYEAQ. This CDR3 has 15 amino acids. The CDR3 loop reads CASSYLAGGPYEQYF. In DNA, the CDR3 is TGTGCCAGCAGCTATTTAGCGGGAGGGCCTTACGAGCAGTACTTC.

The chain carries TRBV5-1 and TRBJ2-5; the match to TRBD2 covers 7 bases. Trimming removed 3 bases from V and 5 bases from J; junction bases left unmatched: 10. Germline CDR1 is SGHRS and CDR2 is YFSETQ. The CDR3 has 15 amino acids. As DNA, the CDR3 is TGCGCCAGCAGCTGGGCCGGGCGGGAGCCGGAGACCCAGTACTTC. Its translation: CASSWAGREPETQYF. Full variable domain (missing parts from reference TRBV5-1 and TRBJ2-5): KAGVTQTPRYLIKTRGQQVTLSCSPISGHRSVSWYQQTPGQGLQFLFEYFSETQRNKGNFPGRFSGRQFSNSRSEMNVSTLELGDSALYLCASSWAGREPETQYFGPGTRLLVL.

J is TRBJ1-4 and V is TRBV25-1, with a weak D call TRBD1 (6 bases). Germline CDR1 and CDR2: MGHDK and SYGVNS. This CDR3 comprises 15 residues. The V gene lost 4 bases and the J gene lost 3 bases, with 12 bases spanning the gap. The CDR3 spells CASSAQGLANEKLFF. CDR3 sequence (DNA): TGTGCCAGCAGTGCACAGGGACTAGCTAATGAAAAACTGTTTTTT.

This clone was detected only once. This chain uses TRBV7-2 with TRBJ2-3; D unresolved. Per the germline V gene, CDR1 is SGHTA and CDR2 is FQGNSA. V lost 5 bases, J lost 5 bases, and 8 bases lay in between. The CDR3 has 12 residues. The CDR3, as DNA: TGTGCCAGCAGCAACCGAGGAGATACGCAGTATTTT. Amino acids: CASSNRGDTQYF. Full variable domain (rest looked up from reference TRBV7-2 and TRBJ2-3): GAGVSQSPSNKVTEKGKDVELRCDPISGHTALYWYRQSLGQGLEFLIYFQGNSAPDKSGLPSDRFSAERTGGSVSTLTIQRTQQEDSAVYLCASSNRGDTQYFGPGTRLTVL.

The chain carries TRBV14 and TRBJ2-1; TRBD2 matches 10 bases. The CDR3 loop spans 18 amino acids. The V and J ends lost 2 bases and 0 bases, in that order; junction bases with no gene match: 7. Per the germline V gene, CDR1 is SGHDN and CDR2 is FVKESK. CDR3 bases: TGTGCCAGCAGCCAACGGTTTAGCGGGAGGAGCTCCTACAATGAGCAGTTCTTC. The encoded protein is CASSQRFSGRSSYNEQFF. Complete variable domain (other parts from reference TRBV14 and TRBJ2-1): EAGVTQFPSHSVIEKGQTVTLRCDPISGHDNLYWYRRVMGKEIKFLLHFVKESKQDESGMPNNRFLAERTGGTYSTLKVQPAELEDSGVYFCASSQRFSGRSSYNEQFFGPGTRLTVL.

The chain couples TRBV28 to TRBJ2-2, with D possibly being TRBD1 (6 bases). There are 15 residues in the CDR3. Trimming took 7 bases from V and 6 from J, leaving 18 bases between them. Germline-derived CDR1 and CDR2 are MDHEN and SYDVKM. The CDR3 reads CASITGRGRAGELFF. For the CDR3, the DNA is TGTGCCAGCATTACGGGCAGGGGAAGGGCCGGGGAGCTGTTTTTT.

The chain combines TRBV28 with TRBJ2-7; 9 nucleotides align to TRBD1. CDR3 length: 17 residues. Trimming at V came to 4 bases and at J to 3 bases, leaving 13 bases not matched to a gene. Per germline, CDR1 MDHEN and CDR2 SYDVKM. The DNA of the CDR3 is TGTGCCAGCAGTTCCCCGCCCGGGACAGGGAAGGACTACGAGCAGTACTTC. It encodes CASSSPPGTGKDYEQYF.

V and J are TRBV29-1 and TRBJ1-5; TRBD1 matches at 8 bases. The CDR3 is 14 residues long. V was pared by 7 bases and J by 1 base, with 6 bases of the junction left unmatched. Per germline, CDR1 SQVTM and CDR2 ANQGSEA. CDR3 sequence (DNA): TGCAGCGCCGCGGACAGGGCAAGCAATCAGCCCCAGCATTTT. It yields the protein CSAADRASNQPQHF.

V gene TRBV5-5 combines with J gene TRBJ2-5; 7 positions match TRBD1. The CDR3 is 10 residues long. Germline CDR1 is SGHKS and CDR2 is YYEKEE (reference sequence). The J segment lost 13 bases and the V segment lost 3 bases, leaving 3 bases of the junction unmatched. The CDR3 DNA follows: TGTGCCAGCAGCTCGGGACAGATGTACTTC. This sequence encodes CASSSGQMYF.

This clone was observed a single time. The chain uses TRBV2 and TRBJ1-5, with TRBD1 matching over 9 bases. The trim removed 7 bases at V and 2 bases at J, leaving 9 bases unmatched. The CDR3 is made up of 16 amino acids. The germline V gene encodes CDR1 SNHLY and CDR2 FYNNEI. CDR3 in amino acids: CASTFPGQGGNQPQHF. For the CDR3, the DNA is TGTGCCAGCACCTTCCCGGGACAGGGAGGCAATCAGCCCCAGCATTTT.

The rearrangement uses TRBV5-1 and TRBJ1-2; D might be TRBD1 (6 bases). Germline CDR1 is SGHRS and CDR2 is YFSETQ. The CDR3 consists of 12 residues. V lost 6 bases and J 2 bases, leaving 8 bases between the germline ends. The chain's CDR3 is CASKGGNYGYTF. The CDR3 coding sequence is TGCGCCAGCAAGGGGGGGAACTATGGCTACACCTTC.

This clone came up once. The rearrangement links TRBV6-6 to TRBJ2-7; 8 bases agree with TRBD2. The CDR3 extends over 12 amino acids. V dropped 8 bases and J dropped 3; count of bases not matched to a gene: 3. Germline CDR1 is MNHNY and CDR2 is SVGAGI (reference sequence). The CDR3 loop reads CASHRGGYEQYF. The CDR3 region has the DNA TGTGCCAGCCACCGGGGGGGCTACGAGCAGTACTTC.

The genes are TRBV28 and TRBJ2-3; TRBD1 matches at 11 bases. V shed 9 bases, J shed 4 bases, and the junction held 18 bases outside the gene matches. The CDR3 contains 18 residues. Germline CDR1 is MDHEN and CDR2 is SYDVKM. CDR3 coding DNA: TGTGCCAGGGGGATCCTACCGGGACAGGGGGTATTTCCAGATACGCAGTATTTT. It translates to CARGILPGQGVFPDTQYF.

V is TRBV5-6 and J is TRBJ1-4; D is perhaps TRBD1 (5 bases). Germline V gives CDR1 SGHDT, CDR2 YYEEEE. With 0 bases removed from V and 8 bases from J, the gap between germline ends came to 14 bases. The CDR3 has 15 residues. CDR3 protein: CASSLAMGRGEKLFF. CDR3 sequence (DNA): TGTGCCAGCAGCTTGGCCATGGGGCGCGGCGAAAAACTGTTTTTT. Based on the CDR3 plus reference TRBV5-6 and TRBJ1-4, the full variable domain is DAGVTQSPTHLIKTRGQQVTLRCSPKSGHDTVSWYQQALGQGPQFIFQYYEEEERQRGNFPDRFSGHQFPNYSSELNVNALLLGDSALYLCASSLAMGRGEKLFFGSGTQLSVL.

This chain connects TRBV7-3 to TRBJ2-1, with 9 bases aligning to TRBD2. The CDR3 consists of 15 residues. Germline V CDR1 and CDR2: SGHTA, FQGTGA. The J segment lost 3 bases and the V segment lost 2 bases, leaving 2 bases of the junction unmatched. The CDR3 sequence is CASSLLAGYYNEQFF. DNA for the CDR3: TGTGCCAGCAGCTTACTAGCGGGATACTACAATGAGCAGTTCTTC.

The rearrangement joins TRBV7-3 to TRBJ1-2, with 9 bases aligning to TRBD1. The CDR3 consists of 16 residues. The ends lost 2 bases at V and 0 bases at J; junction bases unmatched: 4. Germline loops: CDR1 SGHTA, CDR2 FQGTGA. CDR3 sequence reads: CASSLARDRANYGYTF. In nucleotides, the CDR3 is TGTGCCAGCAGCTTAGCCCGGGACAGGGCTAACTATGGCTACACCTTC.